The T cell receptor beta chain under discussion was sequenced for a study of T and B cells in COVID-19 patients (TCRdb year 2020). Regarding the study in general: Using TRB and IGH repertoire sequencing of peripheral blood, the study characterized adaptive immunity in COVID-19 patients who had active infection or had recovered. A recovered cohort was made up of 15 to 19 patients contributing fewer than 25 samples, mostly after mild to moderate COVID-19 managed as outpatients. A median age of approximately 35 years was recorded in the recovered cohort versus 65 to 80 years in the active-infection cohort. Critical illness requiring mechanical ventilation or ECMO was present in about 55% of the 20 patients in the active-infection cohort. Of the approximately 22 patients in the active-infection cohort, 15 to 19 had comorbidities associated with unfavorable COVID-19 outcome. Over 8 million TCR sequences were analysed in a TCR and BCR sequence repository that covered around 34 patients and around 72 time points. Two patients were in both the active and recovered cohorts because samples existed from active disease and from after recovery. Repertoire analyses used an age-matched reference group of under 40 healthy donors who were negative for COVID-19 antibodies as the comparison. As many as 9 follow-up blood samples were taken per patient, and some of the samples covered different disease stages within the same individual. Findings and caveats that apply to the study as a whole: Specific T cell subsets (CD4+/Treg/CD8+) and sorted SARS-CoV-2-responsive or tetramer+ T cells had not yet been sequenced, and the corresponding sequencing experiments were ongoing. The size of the cohort was considered insufficient for assessing HLA contributions to COVID-19 susceptibility or severity. The reported TCR clusters were stated to require prospective validation before clinical use. Few blood samples were available from mildly ill patients while symptoms were present, and early samples from severe cases were likewise scarce. Strongly skewed TRBV/TRBJ gene usage was reported in patients with COVID-19. A total of 2,331 exclusive TCR clusters, including approximately 33 low-pGen clusters, were found in the recovered cohort. In active COVID-19, TRB repertoires were highly clonal, while at recovery, diversity and richness increased above the levels seen in healthy donors.

The instrument given in TCRdb is Illumina MiSeq. Multiplex PCR with BIOMED2 TRB-A/B primer pools was used to amplify the TRB rearrangements. Illumina-compatible adapters and 7-nucleotide sample barcodes were added to the amplicons in two consecutive PCRs. All library PCRs used Phusion HS II polymerase. Amplicons were gel-purified with the NucleoSpin Gel and PCR Clean-up kit, quantified on Qubit, and pooled at 4 to 5 nM. The quality of the amplicon pool was checked on an Agilent 2100 Bioanalyzer prior to Illumina next-generation sequencing. In the original analysis: Annotation of TRB rearrangements was performed with MiXCR 3.0.8 using the default MiXCR reference library. Non-productive reads and sequences with fewer than 2 reads were removed, and every unique CDR3 nucleotide sequence was treated as one clone. Clonality, diversity, richness and V-J gene usage were calculated in R 3.5.1. TCR clustering by CDR3 similarity used GLIPH2, with generation probabilities calculated by OLGA. GLIPH2 clusters were kept only when the clusters contained at least four unique TCR clonotypes present in at least three individuals. In-frame beta chains were kept once TCRdb had trimmed the public reads at Q25 with fastp and called clones with MiXCR. Records with the same CDR3 protein are collapsed into one entry carrying the most frequent genes and DNA. These V and J calls rely on TCRdb rather than the paper's analysis. The table for this sample lists fewer than 5,500 distinct CDR3 sequences; over 25% of them were counted only once. The ten largest clones capture about 36% of the sample.

Compared with germline, V lacks 3 bases and J lacks 7 bases; bases without a gene match: 6. Spanning cysteine to phenylalanine, the CDR3 consists of 16 amino acids. Only CDR3 DNA is held: 48 bases, read in frame from base 1. Via the germline V gene, CDR1 is SGHTA and CDR2 FQGNSA. Notes on this clonotype: The target of this receptor is not known. Qualities for individual bases were not recorded, and no much larger clone is one base off.

TRB repertoires were amplified using roughly 220-550 ng of genomic DNA isolated from blood. The receptor's source is a human donor with active COVID-19. The material sequenced was blood. The chain links TRBV7-2 with TRBJ2-1, with 13 central nucleotides matching TRBD2. The CDR3 protein sequence reads: CASSFSGLAGKNEQFF. At the DNA level, the sequence is TGTGCCAGCAGCTTCTCGGGACTAGCGGGAAAGAATGAGCAGTTCTTC. Where the CDR3 stops, the reference TRBV7-2 and TRBJ2-1 genes take over; the full variable domain is GAGVSQSPSNKVTEKGKDVELRCDPISGHTALYWYRQSLGQGLEFLIYFQGNSAPDKSGLPSDRFSAERTGGSVSTLTIQRTQQEDSAVYLCASSFSGLAGKNEQFFGPGTRLTVL.